The T cell receptor beta chain under discussion was sequenced for a study of CD8 T cells in ankylosing spondylitis. Study results and limitations: Reportedly, matched ankylosing spondylitis synovial fluid was significantly enriched for disease-linked clones. CD8+ disease-linked clones were present at relatively low frequencies in blood. Apparently characteristic of ankylosing spondylitis blood was a TCR beta motif (about 8 highly homologous variants).

This clonotype has ten or more counts. Its target is unknown. Construction of TCR beta libraries was performed using quantitative 5'-RACE with molecular barcodes. TCRdb fed the 5' RACE reads into MiXCR, producing one record per CDR3 protein. The sample includes around 490,000 distinct CDR3 sequences, over 4% seen only once; the top ten take around 3.5%. In germline, CDR1 is DFQATT, CDR2 SNEGSKA (reference sequence). Trimming pared 0 bases from V and 5 bases from J, leaving 13 bases between. The CDR3 runs to 14 residues. The TCR comes from a male donor with ankylosing spondylitis. The chain couples TRBV20-1 to TRBJ1-1; D is uncertain. Specimen: blood, either unsorted or a sorted T cell fraction (not recorded which). The CDR3 DNA reads TGCAGTGCTAGAGATCTTCCGAGGGAGACTGAAGCTTTCTTT. As protein: CSARDLPRETEAFF.